Listed below are T cell receptor beta chains from one sample, sequenced in a study of T-cell reconstitution after alpha-beta-depleted transplantation in children. TCRdb redid the calling of the PCR reads with MiXCR, one entry per CDR3 protein. The repertoire holds hundreds of thousands of distinct CDR3 sequences, with 23% as singletons. The sample was PBMCs, mostly from graft donor cells, taken 360 days after TCRalphabeta/CD19-depleted stem cell transplant. The receptors originated from a boy in the first two years of life who had a stem cell transplant for acute myeloid leukemia, so the T cells may come from the graft donor. The CDR3 runs from the conserved cysteine through the conserved F or W. D genes are given only for firm matches. Clone size is stated in some rows and not others, as once, few, many or a class when expanded.

V: TRBV20-1; D: TRBD2; size: many; J: TRBJ2-1; DNA: TGCAGTGCTAGAGATAGACTAGCGGGGGGATTCTCCTACAATGAGCAGTTCTTC; CDR3: CSARDRLAGGFSYNEQFF
V: TRBV6-5; D: .; size: .; J: TRBJ1-4; DNA: TGTGCCAGCAGGGGACAAGCTGCAACTAATGAAAAACTGTTTTTT; CDR3: CASRGQAATNEKLFF
V: TRBV7-2; D: .; size: .; J: TRBJ2-7; DNA: TGTGCCAGCAGCGCCCTGGGGGTGGACGAGCAGTACTTC; CDR3: CASSALGVDEQYF
V: TRBV21-1; D: .; size: .; J: TRBJ1-1; DNA: TGTGCCAGAAGGGAGACATCAGGGCGGGCCATGAACACTGAAGCTTTCTTT; CDR3: CARRETSGRAMNTEAFF
V: TRBV5-1; D: .; size: .; J: TRBJ1-1; DNA: TGCGCCAGCAGCTGGGACGGGAACCCTGAAGCTTTCTTT; CDR3: CASSWDGNPEAFF
V: TRBV15; D: .; size: few; J: TRBJ2-7; DNA: TGTGCCACCAGCAGAGATTCCGGATCGTGGGGAGGTTTGCAGTACTTC; CDR3: CATSRDSGSWGGLQYF
V: TRBV5-1; D: .; size: many; J: TRBJ2-5; DNA: TGCGCCAGCAGCCCTGGAGGCGAGTACCAAGAGACCCAGTACTTC; CDR3: CASSPGGEYQETQYF
V: TRBV21-1; D: .; size: few; J: TRBJ2-3; DNA: TGTGCCAGCAGCACTCTCGGTCCGAGTAATTCAGATACGCAGTATTTT; CDR3: CASSTLGPSNSDTQYF
V: TRBV20-1; D: TRBD2; size: .; J: TRBJ2-2; DNA: TGCAGTGCTCCTACTAGCGGGGTGACCGGGGAGCTGTTTTTT; CDR3: CSAPTSGVTGELFF
V: TRBV7-6; D: .; size: .; J: TRBJ2-7; DNA: TGTGCCAGCAGTCCCAGACAGGACCTCATCTACGAGCAGTACTTC; CDR3: CASSPRQDLIYEQYF
V: TRBV11-1; D: .; size: .; J: TRBJ2-2; DNA: TGTGCCAGCAGCTTATCACCCGGGGTAGCGTCCCATACTCCCCCCACCGGGGAGCTGTTTTTT; CDR3: CASSLSPGVASHTPPTGELFF
V: TRBV5-1; D: .; size: .; J: TRBJ2-6; DNA: TGCGCCAGCAGCTTGGCTGTTCATTCTGGGGCCAACGTCCTGACTTTC; CDR3: CASSLAVHSGANVLTF
V: TRBV20-1; D: .; size: few; J: TRBJ2-7; DNA: TGCAGTGCTAGAGAAAGGGGGACCTACGAGCAGTACTTC; CDR3: CSARERGTYEQYF
V: TRBV20-1; D: .; size: many; J: TRBJ2-3; DNA: TGCAGTGCTCGATACCCCGTTGGGACGCATAGAGCTAGCACAGATACGCAGTATTTT; CDR3: CSARYPVGTHRASTDTQYF
V: TRBV19; D: .; size: .; J: TRBJ2-6; DNA: TGTGCCAGTGTGGGGAGGGCCAACGTCCTGACTTTC; CDR3: CASVGRANVLTF
V: TRBV18; D: TRBD2; size: few; J: TRBJ2-7; DNA: TGTGCCAGCTCAACAACCGGGGGGGCAGCCTACGAGCAGTACTTC; CDR3: CASSTTGGAAYEQYF
V: TRBV4-2; D: TRBD2; size: few; J: TRBJ2-1; DNA: TGTGCCAGCAGCCAAGTCCAGCGGGGGCCTAATGAGCAGTTCTTC; CDR3: CASSQVQRGPNEQFF
V: TRBV20-1; D: .; size: .; J: TRBJ2-5; DNA: TGCAGTGCGGGGATAACAGGCCGACAAGAGACCCAGTACTTC; CDR3: CSAGITGRQETQYF
V: TRBV7-2; D: TRBD2; size: .; J: TRBJ2-1; DNA: TGTGCCAGCAGCTTAGTAGCGGGGGGTACTGAGCAGTTCTTC; CDR3: CASSLVAGGTEQFF
V: TRBV20-1; D: .; size: few; J: TRBJ2-5; DNA: TGCAGTGCTAGGAGGGCCTATCAAGAGACCCAGTACTTC; CDR3: CSARRAYQETQYF
V: TRBV5-1; D: .; size: many; J: TRBJ2-7; DNA: TGTGCCAGCAGCCTGGACTACGAGCAGTACTTC; CDR3: CASSLDYEQYF
V: TRBV29-1; D: .; size: many; J: TRBJ1-5; DNA: TGCAGCGTGGCTTATAGCAATCAGCCCCAGCATTTT; CDR3: CSVAYSNQPQHF
V: TRBV7-2; D: .; size: few; J: TRBJ2-7; DNA: TGTGCCAGCAGTAGATCGGGGTTGGTCTACGAGCAGTACTTC; CDR3: CASSRSGLVYEQYF
V: TRBV28; D: .; size: .; J: TRBJ2-3; DNA: TGTGCCAGCAGTTTACCAGCCCTGAGGTCGCAGTATTTT; CDR3: CASSLPALRSQYF
V: TRBV5-1; D: TRBD1; size: .; J: TRBJ2-6; DNA: TGCGCCAGCAGCTTGGTGACAGGGGACCTCTCTGGGGCCAACGTCCTGACTTTC; CDR3: CASSLVTGDLSGANVLTF
V: TRBV7-2; D: .; size: few; J: TRBJ2-1; DNA: TGTGCCAGCAGCTCACCCCGGGACATACACAATGAGCAGTTCTTC; CDR3: CASSSPRDIHNEQFF
V: TRBV12-3/TRBV12-4; D: .; size: few; J: TRBJ1-4; DNA: TGTGCCAGCACCCGGAACACCGCAACTAATGAAAAACTGTTTTTT; CDR3: CASTRNTATNEKLFF
V: TRBV20-1; D: TRBD2; size: few; J: TRBJ2-5; DNA: TGCAGTGCTAGAGTAGCGGGTGGAGAGACCCAGTACTTC; CDR3: CSARVAGGETQYF
V: TRBV6-5; D: .; size: few; J: TRBJ2-3; DNA: TGTGCCAGCAGTTACCCCCCGGGTTCACCCTCGGATACGCAGTATTTT; CDR3: CASSYPPGSPSDTQYF
V: TRBV5-1; D: .; size: few; J: TRBJ1-1; DNA: TGCGCCAGCAGCTTGGAGGTGAGCGTAAGGAACACTGAAGCTTTCTTT; CDR3: CASSLEVSVRNTEAFF
V: TRBV7-9; D: .; size: .; J: TRBJ1-3; DNA: TGTGCCAGCAGCTTAGTTTCTGGGAGAAACACCATATATTTT; CDR3: CASSLVSGRNTIYF
V: TRBV3-1; D: .; size: .; J: TRBJ2-2; DNA: TGTGCCAGCAGCCAAGATCTGGGACCCTGGAACACCGGGGAGCTGTTTTTT; CDR3: CASSQDLGPWNTGELFF
V: TRBV7-2; D: TRBD1; size: few; J: TRBJ1-1; DNA: TGTGCCAGCAGCTCAGCGACAGGGTCCTATATGAACACTGAAGCTTTCTTT; CDR3: CASSSATGSYMNTEAFF
V: TRBV2; D: .; size: few; J: TRBJ2-1; DNA: TGTGCCAGCAGTGAGTGGCAGGGATCCTACAATGAGCAGTTCTTC; CDR3: CASSEWQGSYNEQFF
V: TRBV7-2; D: .; size: .; J: TRBJ1-2; DNA: TGTGCCAGCAGCTTACTAACCCCCTTGGGTACCTTC; CDR3: CASSLLTPLGTF
V: TRBV27; D: TRBD1; size: many; J: TRBJ2-1; DNA: TGTGCCAGCAGTTTGGACAGGGTCCTCTCCTACAATGAGCAGTTCTTC; CDR3: CASSLDRVLSYNEQFF
V: TRBV12-3/TRBV12-4; D: .; size: few; J: TRBJ1-3; DNA: TGTGCCAGCTTCTACGGTAGGAGCACCATATATTTT; CDR3: CASFYGRSTIYF
V: TRBV6-1; D: TRBD2; size: many; J: TRBJ2-1; DNA: TGTGCCGGTCCTTTGGTCCTAGCGGGTTGCTCCAATGAGCAGTTCTTC; CDR3: CAGPLVLAGCSNEQFF
V: TRBV12-3/TRBV12-4; D: TRBD1; size: .; J: TRBJ1-1; DNA: TGTGCCAGCAGCCCCCAGGGGGCGGACACTGAAGCTTTCTTT; CDR3: CASSPQGADTEAFF
V: TRBV18; D: .; size: .; J: TRBJ2-1; DNA: TGTGCCAGCTCAAGATCTCCTAACGGGGGGCCCTACAATGAGCAGTTCTTC; CDR3: CASSRSPNGGPYNEQFF